Given below is one T cell receptor (beta chain) in context. Antigen: not known. This entry comes from a study of cytomegalovirus exposure and HLA in healthy donors. The wider study: The same platform was used for the 120 validation repertoires and the approximately 670 first-cohort repertoires, a later analysis reported. The study, taken as a whole, reports: Associated with cytomegalovirus, according to the listing, were approximately 160 TCR beta chains. Whilst most TCR sequences proved rare, a subset of public TCRs occurred across many donors.

Profiled with immunoSEQ multiplex PCR; TCRdb holds only in-frame clones, not every one. This sample yields 55,000 to 70,000 clones, of which over 90% are seen a single time; 2% to 2.5% belongs to the top ten. Per germline, CDR1 KGHSH and CDR2 LQKENI. The CDR3 extends over 16 amino acids. Trimming cost V 4 bases and J 3 bases, with 18 bases left between them. These donors were members of the roughly 120-subject validation cohort, a group separate from the roughly 670-subject first cohort. The sequenced material came from PBMCs. The TCR was taken from a man aged 18 to 30 in good health and CMV-seronegative. The chain employs TRBV18 and TRBJ1-1; D not certain. In DNA, the CDR3 is TGTGCCAGCTCACGCTTTTATGGGGAGGAGGACACTGAAGCTTTCTTT. Translated: CASSRFYGEEDTEAFF.